These T cell receptor beta chains were read from a single sample in a study of blood T cell repertoires in COVID-19. Sequencing was performed with immunoSEQ multiplex PCR; in TCRdb, only in-frame clones are kept and a portion is missing. The table has about 260,000 clones, 85% to 90% seen once. The specimen was PBMCs or T cells enriched from blood (not recorded which). These receptors all stem from a woman aged 25 to 39 with acute COVID-19. The CDR3 runs from the conserved cysteine through the conserved F or W. Fields, in order: CDR3 DNA, CDR3 protein, V gene, D gene, J gene, clone size. A D gene is named only where the DNA matches it firmly. Expanded clones are given a class, and other clones once, few, many or no size at all.

cdr3_nt: TGTGCCAGCAGCCTTTATGGGGGGGCGCAGGTTGACGAGCAGTACTTC
cdr3_aa: CASSLYGGAQVDEQYF
v_call: TRBV14
d_call: NA
j_call: TRBJ2-7
clone_size: NA

cdr3_nt: TGTGCCAGCAGTTTGCTAGGGGGAAGCTCCTACAATGAGCAGTTCTTC
cdr3_aa: CASSLLGGSSYNEQFF
v_call: TRBV6-5
d_call: NA
j_call: TRBJ2-1
clone_size: NA

cdr3_nt: TGTGCCACCAGTGAAACCGGGACTAGCGTCACAGATACGCAGTATTTT
cdr3_aa: CATSETGTSVTDTQYF
v_call: TRBV24-1
d_call: TRBD2
j_call: TRBJ2-3
clone_size: NA

cdr3_nt: TGCGCCAGTGGGGGGGTCCGCGAGCAGTACTTC
cdr3_aa: CASGGVREQYF
v_call: TRBV10-1
d_call: TRBD2
j_call: TRBJ2-7
clone_size: NA

cdr3_nt: TGTGCCAGCAGCTTCCATGCAGGGGGCATTGACGGGGAGCTGTTTTTT
cdr3_aa: CASSFHAGGIDGELFF
v_call: TRBV7-3
d_call: TRBD1
j_call: TRBJ2-2
clone_size: NA

cdr3_nt: TGTGCCAGCTCCCCCGGGACAGAAGATGAAAAACTGTTTTTT
cdr3_aa: CASSPGTEDEKLFF
v_call: TRBV18
d_call: TRBD1
j_call: TRBJ1-4
clone_size: NA

cdr3_nt: TGTGCCAGCAGCGTCGGACAGGGGAACACTGAAGCTTTCTTT
cdr3_aa: CASSVGQGNTEAFF
v_call: TRBV7-2
d_call: TRBD1
j_call: TRBJ1-1
clone_size: NA

cdr3_nt: TGCGCCAGCAGCCAGCAAGCGGGAGGGCCCGCCTACGAGCAGTACTTC
cdr3_aa: CASSQQAGGPAYEQYF
v_call: TRBV4-1
d_call: TRBD2
j_call: TRBJ2-7
clone_size: NA

cdr3_nt: TGCGCCAGCAGTGAAGAGAGGAATCAGCCCCAGCATTTT
cdr3_aa: CASSEERNQPQHF
v_call: TRBV10-2
d_call: NA
j_call: TRBJ1-5
clone_size: once

cdr3_nt: TGTGCCACCAGTACTGGAGCTAACTATGGCTACACCTTC
cdr3_aa: CATSTGANYGYTF
v_call: TRBV24-1
d_call: NA
j_call: TRBJ1-2
clone_size: NA

cdr3_nt: TGTGCCAGCAGCCCCGGAGCTGCGGGAGGGCCCCAGCATTTT
cdr3_aa: CASSPGAAGGPQHF
v_call: TRBV21-1
d_call: NA
j_call: TRBJ1-5
clone_size: NA

cdr3_nt: TGTGCCAGCAGTTGGACAGGGGGCAGGTTCGATGAGCAGTTCTTC
cdr3_aa: CASSWTGGRFDEQFF
v_call: TRBV6-5
d_call: TRBD1
j_call: TRBJ2-1
clone_size: once

cdr3_nt: TGTGCCAGCTCAGCCACCGTGGACAGGGGGGATGAAAAACTGTTTTTT
cdr3_aa: CASSATVDRGDEKLFF
v_call: TRBV18
d_call: TRBD1
j_call: TRBJ1-4
clone_size: NA

cdr3_nt: TGTGCCAGCAGCAACAAACTAGCGGGAGGGCCTGCAGATACGCAGTATTTT
cdr3_aa: CASSNKLAGGPADTQYF
v_call: TRBV5-4
d_call: TRBD2
j_call: TRBJ2-3
clone_size: NA

cdr3_nt: TGTGCCTGGAGTGTAGGACAGGGGGTGGAGACCCAGTACTTC
cdr3_aa: CAWSVGQGVETQYF
v_call: TRBV30
d_call: TRBD1
j_call: TRBJ2-5
clone_size: NA

cdr3_nt: TGTGCCAGCAGCTTTGCCGGAGGAGAGATATCCTACAATGAGCAGTTCTTC
cdr3_aa: CASSFAGGEISYNEQFF
v_call: TRBV13
d_call: NA
j_call: TRBJ2-1
clone_size: once

cdr3_nt: TGTGCCAGCAGTTCCCCTTCCCGGGACAGGTTCTCTGGGGCCAACGTCCTGACTTTC
cdr3_aa: CASSSPSRDRFSGANVLTF
v_call: TRBV28
d_call: TRBD1
j_call: TRBJ2-6
clone_size: NA

cdr3_nt: TGTGCCAGCAGCGGAGCGGGAGCGGGAGACGATAATGAGCAGTTCTTC
cdr3_aa: CASSGAGAGDDNEQFF
v_call: TRBV28
d_call: TRBD2
j_call: TRBJ2-1
clone_size: NA

cdr3_nt: TGTGCCAGCAGCCAAAACTTGCTAGCGGGAGGCAATGAGCAGTTCTTC
cdr3_aa: CASSQNLLAGGNEQFF
v_call: TRBV3-1/TRBV3-2
d_call: TRBD2
j_call: TRBJ2-1
clone_size: once

cdr3_nt: TGTGCCAGTAGTTCGCAGGGGAGGGTAAACGAGCAGTACTTC
cdr3_aa: CASSSQGRVNEQYF
v_call: TRBV19
d_call: NA
j_call: TRBJ2-7
clone_size: NA

cdr3_nt: TGTGCCAGCAGCGTAGGAGTAGCGGGAGGAAATGAGCAGTTCTTC
cdr3_aa: CASSVGVAGGNEQFF
v_call: TRBV9
d_call: TRBD2
j_call: TRBJ2-1
clone_size: NA

cdr3_nt: TGTGCCATCAGTGAATCACTAGCGGGAGTAGGCGAGCAGTACTTC
cdr3_aa: CAISESLAGVGEQYF
v_call: TRBV10-3
d_call: TRBD2
j_call: TRBJ2-7
clone_size: few

cdr3_nt: TGTGCCAGCAGCTCGGGGGGGAATGAGCAGTTCTTC
cdr3_aa: CASSSGGNEQFF
v_call: TRBV5-4
d_call: TRBD2
j_call: TRBJ2-1
clone_size: NA

cdr3_nt: TGTGCCAGCAGCCCGAGGCAGGGTACGCAGTATTTT
cdr3_aa: CASSPRQGTQYF
v_call: TRBV7-3
d_call: NA
j_call: TRBJ2-3
clone_size: NA

cdr3_nt: TGTGCCAGCAGCCGGGACAGGGCTTCAGAAGCTTTCTTT
cdr3_aa: CASSRDRASEAFF
v_call: TRBV7-6
d_call: TRBD1
j_call: TRBJ1-1
clone_size: NA

cdr3_nt: TGCGCCAGCAGTGTTAGGAAAACAGATAGCAATCAGCCCCAGCATTTT
cdr3_aa: CASSVRKTDSNQPQHF
v_call: TRBV10-1
d_call: NA
j_call: TRBJ1-5
clone_size: NA

cdr3_nt: TGTGCCAGCAGTTGGAGACTAGCGGGTGGGAGCTCCTACAATGAGCAGTTCTTC
cdr3_aa: CASSWRLAGGSSYNEQFF
v_call: TRBV5-4
d_call: TRBD2
j_call: TRBJ2-1
clone_size: NA

cdr3_nt: TGTGCCAGCACCTCGGACAGGGAGAATGAAAAACTGTTTTTT
cdr3_aa: CASTSDRENEKLFF
v_call: TRBV27
d_call: TRBD1
j_call: TRBJ1-4
clone_size: NA

cdr3_nt: TGTGCCAGCAGTGACTGGGACAGCGACAATCAGCCCCAGCATTTT
cdr3_aa: CASSDWDSDNQPQHF
v_call: TRBV25-1
d_call: TRBD1
j_call: TRBJ1-5
clone_size: NA

cdr3_nt: TGTGCCAGCAGCTTGGATGGGGGGAGGTCTGTCACTGAAGCTTTCTTT
cdr3_aa: CASSLDGGRSVTEAFF
v_call: TRBV5-6
d_call: NA
j_call: TRBJ1-1
clone_size: NA

cdr3_nt: TGTGCCAGCAGTGGGGGACTAGCGGGAGACAAGTACCAAGAGACCCAGTACTTC
cdr3_aa: CASSGGLAGDKYQETQYF
v_call: TRBV6-1
d_call: TRBD2
j_call: TRBJ2-5
clone_size: NA

cdr3_nt: TGTGCCAGTAGTAGTGGGTTAGCGGGAAACACAGATACGCAGTATTTT
cdr3_aa: CASSSGLAGNTDTQYF
v_call: TRBV19
d_call: TRBD2
j_call: TRBJ2-3
clone_size: NA

cdr3_nt: TGTGCCACCAGCAGCCCCGGGAGACCTTTTAGTTCCCAGCATTTT
cdr3_aa: CATSSPGRPFSSQHF
v_call: TRBV15
d_call: NA
j_call: TRBJ1-5
clone_size: NA

cdr3_nt: TGTGCCAGCAGCCATTCACAGGGGTTGGGGGAAAAACTGTTTTTT
cdr3_aa: CASSHSQGLGEKLFF
v_call: TRBV13
d_call: TRBD1
j_call: TRBJ1-4
clone_size: NA

cdr3_nt: TGTGCCAGCAGACTGACAGGGGATAATTCACCCCTCCACTTT
cdr3_aa: CASRLTGDNSPLHF
v_call: TRBV6-5
d_call: TRBD1
j_call: TRBJ1-6
clone_size: NA

cdr3_nt: TGTGCCAGCAGCTTAGATCGGGTCGACACAGATACGCAGTATTTT
cdr3_aa: CASSLDRVDTDTQYF
v_call: TRBV7-2
d_call: NA
j_call: TRBJ2-3
clone_size: NA

cdr3_nt: TGTGCCAGCAGCTTAGGGACAGTCAATCAGCCCCAGCATTTT
cdr3_aa: CASSLGTVNQPQHF
v_call: TRBV7-8
d_call: NA
j_call: TRBJ1-5
clone_size: NA

cdr3_nt: TGTGCCACGGGAGTAGCGGGAAGCAATGAGCAGTTCTTC
cdr3_aa: CATGVAGSNEQFF
v_call: TRBV15
d_call: TRBD2
j_call: TRBJ2-1
clone_size: NA

cdr3_nt: TGTGCCATCAGAGCCGGGGATTCACCCCTCCACTTT
cdr3_aa: CAIRAGDSPLHF
v_call: TRBV10-3
d_call: NA
j_call: TRBJ1-6
clone_size: NA

cdr3_nt: TGTGCCAGCAGTTATCAGGGGCCGGGTGTCTCTGAAGCTTTCTTT
cdr3_aa: CASSYQGPGVSEAFF
v_call: TRBV6-2/TRBV6-3
d_call: NA
j_call: TRBJ1-1
clone_size: NA

cdr3_nt: TGTGCCAGCAGTACCTCGAACAGCTTCAATCAGCCCCAGCATTTT
cdr3_aa: CASSTSNSFNQPQHF
v_call: TRBV27
d_call: NA
j_call: TRBJ1-5
clone_size: NA

cdr3_nt: TGTGCCAGCAGCTTAAGGCCAACTAGCGGGGTACAGAGGAATGAGCAGTTCTTC
cdr3_aa: CASSLRPTSGVQRNEQFF
v_call: TRBV11-2
d_call: TRBD2
j_call: TRBJ2-1
clone_size: NA

cdr3_nt: TGTGCCAGTACCCCTAATCTGGTCGGGGAGCTGTTTTTT
cdr3_aa: CASTPNLVGELFF
v_call: TRBV19
d_call: NA
j_call: TRBJ2-2
clone_size: NA

cdr3_nt: TGTGCCAGCAGCTTGTTACTAGCGGGAGCCAACTCCTACAATGAGCAGTTCTTC
cdr3_aa: CASSLLLAGANSYNEQFF
v_call: TRBV5-5
d_call: TRBD2
j_call: TRBJ2-1
clone_size: NA